Detailed here is one T cell receptor (beta chain). TCRdb keeps only in-frame clones here, not all; method: immunoSEQ multiplex PCR. The sample records fewer than 300,000 clones, about 88% being singletons. The data were taken from a study of blood T cell repertoires in COVID-19. Study as a whole: Sites across the United States, Italy and Spain contributed samples from acute and convalescent COVID-19.

This CDR3 region has 16 residues. CDR1 is SGDLS and CDR2 is YYNGEE in the germline V gene. The ends lost 0 bases at V and 5 bases at J; junction bases unmatched: 5. Seattle patients were enrolled during active infection and followed longitudinally. Sequences were obtained from peripheral blood. The origin of this receptor is a human donor with COVID-19, enrolled during active disease. The donor label of this sample is uncertain. The chain recombines TRBV9 with TRBJ2-1; 10 bases are a match to TRBD2. CDR3 in amino acids: CASSVEGTSAHNEQFF. In DNA form, the CDR3 reads TGTGCCAGCAGCGTAGAGGGGACTAGCGCCCACAATGAGCAGTTCTTC.